This T cell receptor beta chain was sequenced in a study of sequential checkpoint blockade in melanoma. The repertoire was sequenced with immunoSEQ multiplex PCR; TCRdb's copy has only in-frame clones and lacks some. The sample records under 25,000 clones, about 86% being singletons. Trimming took 8 bases from V and 2 from J, leaving 12 bases between them. Germline CDR1 is SNHLY and CDR2 is FYNNEI. The CDR3 has 13 amino acids. Sample treatment: randomized to nivolumab then ipilimumab (arm A) or the reverse (arm B). The rearrangement joins TRBV2 to TRBJ2-5; D may be TRBD1 (6 bases). This TCR was sampled from a human donor with melanoma. Material: CD8+ T cells sorted from blood (inferred from file names), obtained from a patient given nivolumab and ipilimumab in sequence. The CDR3 nucleotides are TGTGCCAGCGGACCGACAGGACAAGAGACCCAGTACTTC. It translates to CASGPTGQETQYF.